This passage covers 25 T cell receptor beta chains from one sample sequenced in a study of cytomegalovirus exposure and HLA in healthy donors. The primer mix had 60 Vbeta and 13 Jbeta primers. The data were produced by immunoSEQ multiplex PCR, yet TCRdb's version contains in-frame clones alone and is incomplete. The repertoire includes fewer than 250,000 clones, around 77% of them detected once, and 1.5% to 2% sits in the top ten. The sequenced sample was PBMCs. The receptors here all came from a woman under 30 in good health and CMV-seronegative.

The rearrangement links TRBV6-5 to TRBJ1-1; 8 bases are a match to TRBD1. In germline, CDR1 is MNHEY, CDR2 SVGAGI. The CDR3 has 14 amino acids. Germline trimming cut 5 bases from V and 5 bases from J; bases unmatched to any gene: 7. CDR3 in DNA: TGTGCCAGCAGTAACGACAGGGGAGGTACTGAAGCTTTCTTT. The encoded protein is CASSNDRGGTEAFF.

CDR3 sequence reads: CATSRVTGIGTDTQYF. The DNA of the CDR3 is TGTGCCACCAGCAGAGTCACAGGGATCGGCACAGATACGCAGTATTTT. J is TRBJ2-3 and V is TRBV15; D may be TRBD1 (6 bases). Germline V gene lookup returns CDR1 LNHNV and CDR2 YYDKDF (reference sequence). CDR3 size: 16 residues. The V end was cut by 1 base, the J end by 1 base, with 12 bases between.

This chain links TRBV27 with TRBJ2-5; D is undetermined. The ends were cut back, 10 bases at V and 0 bases at J, with 6 bases in the middle. The CDR3 covers 11 residues. CDR1 is MNHEY and CDR2 is SMNVEV in the germline V gene (reference sequence). DNA of the CDR3: TGTGCCACCGAGTACCAAGAGACCCAGTACTTC. This translates into CATEYQETQYF.

The J gene is TRBJ2-7, the V gene TRBV19; weak D call: TRBD1 (6 bases). V lost 6 bases and J lost 2, with 11 bases in between. The germline V gene has CDR1 LNHDA and CDR2 SQIVND (reference sequence). There are 13 residues in the CDR3. This CDR3 reads CASSDNRAYEQYF. The CDR3 nucleotides read TGTGCCAGTAGCGACAACAGGGCCTACGAGCAGTACTTC.

The CDR3 DNA reads TGTGCCAGTAGTATATTCACAACAGGGGATAAAGCTTTCTTT. Amino acid sequence: CASSIFTTGDKAFF. This rearrangement joins TRBV19 to TRBJ1-1, with 7 nucleotides matching TRBD1. CDR3 size: 14 residues. Per the germline V gene, CDR1 is LNHDA and CDR2 is SQIVND (reference sequence). V gave up 2 bases and J gave up 9 bases; unmatched junction bases: 9.

The V and J genes are TRBV7-2 and TRBJ1-4; a possible D gene is TRBD1 (6 bases). Germline V gene sequence: CDR1 SGHTA, CDR2 FQGNSA. V shed 5 bases and J shed 5 bases, with 9 bases lying between them. CDR3 length: 13 amino acids. The CDR3 sequence is CASSQGQNEKLFF. The CDR3 nucleotides read TGTGCCAGCAGCCAGGGGCAGAATGAAAAACTGTTTTTT.

This clone was seen more than once but under ten times. The chain has TRBV28 and TRBJ2-3; 11 bases map to TRBD2. The V gene's germline CDR1 is MDHEN and CDR2 SYDVKM. The V gene end was trimmed by 7 bases and the J gene end by 0 bases; junction bases not matched to a gene: 12. The CDR3 has 18 residues. The CDR3 DNA follows: TGTGCCAGCACTAGCGGGGGGCGATTTACCTCTAGCACAGATACGCAGTATTTT. Protein: CASTSGGRFTSSTDTQYF.

This clone was counted a single time. This rearrangement joins TRBV5-1 to TRBJ2-2, with 8 bases fitting TRBD1. The germline V gene encodes CDR1 SGHRS and CDR2 YFSETQ. The ends lost 5 bases at V and 0 bases at J; junction bases unmatched: 3. CDR3 length: 15 residues. The CDR3 DNA reads TGCGCCAGCAGGACGGACAGGGCGAACACCGGGGAGCTGTTTTTT. Translating gives CASRTDRANTGELFF.

V gene TRBV15 combines with J gene TRBJ2-1; D unresolved. Germline V lookup: CDR1 LNHNV, CDR2 YYDKDF (reference sequence). V lost 7 bases, J lost 0 bases, and 7 bases lay in between. This CDR3 is 13 amino acids long. The CDR3 DNA reads TGTGCCACCAACGAGATCTCCTACAATGAGCAGTTCTTC. It encodes CATNEISYNEQFF.

The rearrangement links TRBV5-6 to TRBJ2-5; no definite D call. Near its end, the DNA agrees better with TRBJ2-7, so the J call may be wrong. Germline CDR1 reads SGHDT; CDR2 reads YYEEEE. The CDR3 is 11 residues long. CDR3 bases: TGTGCCAGCAGCGCAACCTACGAGCAGTACTTC. It specifies CASSATYEQYF.

The chain has TRBV14 and TRBJ1-6, with no clear D. The CDR3 extends over 13 amino acids. Germline loops: CDR1 SGHDN, CDR2 FVKESK. The V end was cut by 1 base, the J end by 9 bases, with 7 bases between. In DNA form, the CDR3 reads TGTGCCAGCAGCCAAGCAAGAGGTTCACCCCTCCACTTT. Encoded protein: CASSQARGSPLHF.

The CDR3 region is CAISEAGQETQYF. DNA of the CDR3: TGTGCCATCAGTGAGGCAGGACAAGAGACCCAGTACTTC. V gene TRBV10-3 combines with J gene TRBJ2-5; D unresolved. The germline gives CDR1 ENHRY, CDR2 SYGVKD. This CDR3 has 13 amino acids. The ends were cut back, 2 bases at V and 2 bases at J, with 6 bases in the middle.

DNA of the CDR3: TGTGCCAGCAGCGCTATGCAGGGGATCCCTATCACTGAAGCTTTCTTT. Its protein is CASSAMQGIPITEAFF. The rearrangement uses TRBV11-2 and TRBJ1-1; D might be TRBD1 (6 bases). Looked up from germline, CDR1 is SGHAT and CDR2 is FQNNGV. V was trimmed by 5 bases and J by 4 bases, leaving 20 bases between them. The CDR3 consists of 16 residues.

The V gene is TRBV6-1, the J gene TRBJ1-5; weak D call: TRBD1 (5 bases). Per the germline V gene, CDR1 is MNHNS and CDR2 is SASEGT. The CDR3 sequence is 14 residues long. Trimming cost V 7 bases and J 5 bases, with 15 bases left between them. The CDR3 nucleotides are TGTGCCAGCACCCCAGGAGGGGTCGATCAGCCCCAGCATTTT. Amino acid sequence: CASTPGGVDQPQHF.

The gene calls are TRBV25-1 and TRBJ2-7; 9 positions match TRBD1. V was pared by 4 bases and J by 5 bases, with 15 bases of the junction left unmatched. The CDR3 sequence is 17 residues long. Germline CDR1 MGHDK, CDR2 SYGVNS. CDR3 in amino acids: CASSGSRVRTGDHEQYF. CDR3 coding DNA: TGTGCCAGCAGTGGATCCCGGGTACGGACAGGGGACCACGAGCAGTACTTC.

This chain uses TRBV5-1 with TRBJ2-2, with 8 bases fitting TRBD1. Germline CDR1 SGHRS, CDR2 YFSETQ. Germline trimming cut 6 bases from V and 5 bases from J; bases unmatched to any gene: 9. The CDR3 has 15 amino acids. In nucleotides, the CDR3 is TGCGCCAGCAATCTCGGGACAGGCTGGACCGGGGAGCTGTTTTTT. Amino acids: CASNLGTGWTGELFF. Drawing the rest from reference TRBV5-1 and TRBJ2-2, the complete variable domain is KAGVTQTPRYLIKTRGQQVTLSCSPISGHRSVSWYQQTPGQGLQFLFEYFSETQRNKGNFPGRFSGRQFSNSRSEMNVSTLELGDSALYLCASNLGTGWTGELFFGEGSRLTVL.

As to this clone: Other DNA sequences in the sample encode the same CDR3. The J gene is TRBJ2-7, the V gene TRBV5-1; maybe TRBD1 (6 bases). The CDR3 totals 14 residues. CDR1 and CDR2 from the germline V gene are SGHRS and YFSETQ. Trimming took 1 base from V and 2 from J, leaving 10 bases between them. The CDR3 is CASSLLQGPYEQYF. Here the CDR3 DNA reads TGCGCCAGCAGCTTGTTACAGGGCCCCTACGAGCAGTACTTC.

The chain has TRBV9 and TRBJ2-5; maybe TRBD1 (5 bases). The CDR3 has 14 amino acids. Deletions cut 4 bases from V and 5 bases from J, with 15 bases between. Germline V CDR1 and CDR2: SGDLS, YYNGEE. CDR3 region: CASSPITGTETQYF. As DNA, the CDR3 is TGTGCCAGCAGCCCGATCACAGGCACGGAGACCCAGTACTTC.

This clone appeared a single time. The CDR3 nucleotides read TGTGCCATCAGTGAAGTGGCAGGGAACACTGAAGCTTTCTTT. Amino acid sequence: CAISEVAGNTEAFF. The V and J genes are TRBV10-3 and TRBJ1-1, with unresolved D. The germline gives CDR1 ENHRY, CDR2 SYGVKD. V was shortened by 3 bases and J by 1 base, with 9 bases between the two germline ends. This CDR3 comprises 14 residues.

The rearrangement links TRBV6-5 to TRBJ2-7, with TRBD1 as a possible D gene (6 bases). From germline, CDR1 is MNHEY and CDR2 SVGAGI. This CDR3 spans 14 amino acids. V was trimmed by 4 bases and J by 3 bases, leaving 13 bases between them. The CDR3 reads CASSFRGSIYEQYF. CDR3 coding DNA: TGTGCCAGCAGTTTCAGGGGATCGATCTACGAGCAGTACTTC.

The count of this clone is one. CDR3 loop: CASSVQANGYTF. CDR3 in DNA: TGTGCCAGCAGCGTACAGGCCAATGGCTACACCTTC. The chain has TRBV9 and TRBJ1-2; D call uncertain. Germline assignment: CDR1 SGDLS and CDR2 YYNGEE. CDR3 size: 12 residues. Trimming removed 1 base at V and 6 bases at J, with 7 bases between.

This clone was observed a handful of times. The gene calls are TRBV4-3 and TRBJ1-4; 8 bases fit TRBD1. There are 14 residues in the CDR3. V lost 4 bases, J lost 8 bases, and 6 bases stayed unmatched. CDR1 and CDR2 from the germline V gene are LGHNA and YSLEER. CDR3 amino acids: CASSRRTGWEKLFF. In DNA, the CDR3 is TGCGCCAGCAGCCGCCGGACAGGGTGGGAAAAACTGTTTTTT.

This chain links TRBV15 with TRBJ2-7; D unclear. This CDR3 comprises 12 residues. The V and J ends lost 6 bases and 0 bases respectively, with 6 bases between them. Germline V gives CDR1 LNHNV, CDR2 YYDKDF (reference sequence). The CDR3 nucleotides are TGTGCCACCAGAGTCAGCTCCTACGAGCAGTACTTC. This sequence encodes CATRVSSYEQYF.

The V call is TRBV11-2, the J call TRBJ2-5; possible D gene TRBD2, 5 bases. CDR3 length: 14 amino acids. The V end was cut by 5 bases, the J end by 4 bases, with 14 bases between. Germline-derived CDR1 and CDR2 are SGHAT and FQNNGV. CDR3 DNA: TGTGCCAGCAGCCTCGGGGTTTCGGGAGAGACCCAGTACTTC. Translation: CASSLGVSGETQYF. The variable domain in full, completed from reference TRBV11-2 and TRBJ2-5, reads EAGVAQSPRYKIIEKRQSVAFWCNPISGHATLYWYQQILGQGPKLLIQFQNNGVVDDSQLPKDRFSAERLKGVDSTLKIQPAKLEDSAVYLCASSLGVSGETQYFGPGTRLLVL.

The V call is TRBV27, the J call TRBJ1-1; D remains ambiguous. The CDR3 totals 14 residues. V gave up 1 base and J gave up 1 base, with 7 bases separating them. Germline CDR1 MNHEY, CDR2 SMNVEV (reference sequence). The CDR3 region is CASSLFSGNTEAFF. The DNA for the CDR3 is TGTGCCAGCAGTTTATTCTCCGGGAACACTGAAGCTTTCTTT.